This is a list of T cell receptor beta chains from one sample in a study of shared clonotypes between healthy human individuals. Profiling relied on immunoSEQ multiplex PCR, and the TCRdb table lists in-frame clones only, not all of them. The sample has roughly 500,000 clones; about 95% are singletons. The sample was naive CD4+ T cells sorted from blood. These receptors originate from a woman aged 25 to 39 in good health. The conserved cysteine and the conserved F or W are not part of the CDR3 here. Size is omitted from some rows. Given values are once, few, many or a class for expanded clones.

v_call clone_size cdr3_aa
TRBV15 NA ATSRDPGRRSYEQY
TRBV19 NA ASSIGFVDGTYEQY
TRBV11-2 NA ASSKRFRVSYGYT
TRBV6-1 NA ASRGTNQETQY
TRBV27 NA ASSQSPGLAGGSTGELF
TRBV11-1 NA ASSPYLSGRDGEQY
TRBV5-1 NA ASSTHQGARKGWNTEQF
TRBV21-1 NA ASSIPPCRYSYEQY
TRBV7-8 once ASSLGGQGGYEQY
TRBV25-1 NA ASSDQTGPPYEQY
TRBV28 NA ASSLGPSGANVLT
TRBV2 NA ASSLQGAEDTEAF
TRBV4-1 NA ASSQRLAGGSGYNEQF
TRBV5-8 NA ASSFLRYGYT
TRBV6-1 once ASKQGGGYTGELF
TRBV7-2 NA ASSLSEADTQY